This TCR beta chain was captured in a study of T cells in Graves' hyperthyroidism and ophthalmopathy. Overall study findings and caveats: The authors' 13 V-J model separated ophthalmopathy from stable hyperthyroidism. Among thyroid clonotypes expanded above 0.001, most also appeared in blood.

TCR beta CDR3 region amplification was performed from RNA transcripts. HTBI primers were employed in a first-round RT-PCR of the TCR CDR3. In TCRdb, the multiplex PCR reads were re-called with MiXCR into one record per CDR3 protein. The sample has 300,000 to 350,000 distinct CDR3 sequences; 18% are singletons. This clonotype was observed a single time. What it binds is not known. The clonotype originates from a middle-aged woman with Graves' ophthalmopathy. The specimen was blood.

The CDR3 bases are TGTGCCAGTAGTAAGACAGGTACTTCGGATGTCGAGCAGTACTTC. Its translation is CASSKTGTSDVEQYF. J is TRBJ2-7 and V is TRBV19, with a tentative D call TRBD1 (6 bases). Germline V gene sequence: CDR1 LNHDA, CDR2 SQIVND (reference sequence). This CDR3 comprises 15 residues. V lost 4 bases and J 6 bases, leaving 19 bases between the germline ends.